What follows are 15 T cell receptor beta chains derived from one specimen sequenced in a study of blood T cell repertoires in COVID-19. Repertoires were generated with immunoSEQ multiplex PCR, while TCRdb's copy carries only in-frame clones and drops some. The sample has 390,000 or so clones, approximately 89% seen once. Sequencing was carried out using peripheral blood. Receptor source: a woman under 40 with COVID-19, enrolled during active disease.

This chain connects TRBV5-1 to TRBJ2-1; 12 bases map to TRBD2. The J segment lost 8 bases and the V segment lost 0 bases, leaving 6 bases of the junction unmatched. The CDR3 has 16 amino acids. The V gene's germline CDR1 is SGHRS and CDR2 YFSETQ. The CDR3 loop reads CASSLARRLAGDEQFF. CDR3 nucleotides: TGCGCCAGCAGCTTGGCCCGGAGACTAGCGGGAGATGAGCAGTTCTTC.

The V call is TRBV7-8, the J call TRBJ1-1; TRBD1 might be the D (5 bases). This CDR3 is built from 16 residues. CDR1 is SGHVS, CDR2 FQNEAQ, per germline. Trimming stripped 4 bases from V and 4 bases from J, with 19 bases between. The CDR3 protein is CASSSPRGVRGTEAFF. The CDR3 DNA sequence: TGTGCCAGCAGCTCTCCCCGGGGGGTTCGGGGCACTGAAGCTTTCTTT.

The chain is built from TRBV6-2 or TRBV6-3 and TRBJ2-7, with a weak D call TRBD2 (6 bases). V lost 6 bases and J 7 bases, leaving 13 bases between the germline ends. CDR1 and CDR2 (germline): MNHEY, SVGEGT. This CDR3 has 12 amino acids. The CDR3 reads CASRYAGREQYF. Here the CDR3 DNA reads TGTGCCAGCAGATACGCGGGGCGGGAGCAGTACTTC.

This chain joins TRBV25-1 and TRBJ2-4; 8 bases map to TRBD1. V shed 6 bases and J 4 bases; nucleotides not matched to a gene: 5. There are 14 residues in the CDR3. Germline V CDR1 and CDR2: MGHDK, SYGVNS. The CDR3 spells CASSNGQGKNIQYF. CDR3 sequence (DNA): TGTGCCAGCAGCAACGGACAGGGAAAAAACATTCAGTACTTC.

The chain has TRBV5-1 and TRBJ2-7, with a weak D call TRBD1 (5 bases). V was clipped by 0 bases and J by 7 bases, with 14 bases between them. This CDR3 has 14 residues. Germline CDR1 and CDR2: SGHRS and YFSETQ. The CDR3 DNA sequence: TGCGCCAGCAGCTTGGGGCAGGGAAGGCGAGAGCAGTACTTC. Encoded protein: CASSLGQGRREQYF. The whole variable domain, remainder taken from reference TRBV5-1 and TRBJ2-7, is KAGVTQTPRYLIKTRGQQVTLSCSPISGHRSVSWYQQTPGQGLQFLFEYFSETQRNKGNFPGRFSGRQFSNSRSEMNVSTLELGDSALYLCASSLGQGRREQYFGPGTRLTVT.

The chain carries TRBV6-5 and TRBJ1-1, with 7 bases aligning to TRBD1. The V gene's germline CDR1 is MNHEY and CDR2 SVGAGI. This CDR3 has 14 residues. V gave up 0 bases and J gave up 5 bases; unmatched junction bases: 3. The CDR3 here is CASSYSTGWTEAFF. The CDR3 region has the DNA TGTGCCAGCAGTTACTCGACAGGGTGGACTGAAGCTTTCTTT.

The V and J genes are TRBV7-9 and TRBJ2-3; 10 bases map to TRBD1. CDR3 length: 16 residues. With V trimmed by 5 bases and J by 1 base, 6 bases remained unmatched. Germline V gene data show CDR1 as SEHNR and CDR2 as FQNEAQ (reference sequence). The CDR3 coding sequence is TGTGCCAGCAGCCTCGACAGGGGGCAAGGCACAGATACGCAGTATTTT. Its translation: CASSLDRGQGTDTQYF.

In this sample, this clone turned up a few times. This sequence joins TRBV10-1 and TRBJ2-7; D is uncertain. Germline V gene sequence: CDR1 WNHNN, CDR2 SYGVQD (reference sequence). The CDR3 contains 13 residues. V shed 5 bases and J shed 2 bases, with 10 bases lying between them. The chain's CDR3 is CASSYGPTYEQYF. CDR3 nucleotide sequence: TGCGCCAGCAGTTATGGGCCTACCTACGAGCAGTACTTC.

This clone was recorded once. The chain employs TRBV19 and TRBJ1-2; a weak D match, TRBD1 (6 bases). The germline V and J ends were trimmed by 7 bases and 3 bases, with 15 bases remaining between them. Germline assignment: CDR1 LNHDA and CDR2 SQIVND (reference sequence). This CDR3 has 14 residues. Here the CDR3 DNA reads TGTGCCAGTATTCCCCAGGGGCAGGACTATGGCTACACCTTC. Its protein product is CASIPQGQDYGYTF.

The CDR3 here is CASSFGPLDEKLFF. CDR3 nucleotides: TGCGCCAGCAGCTTTGGCCCTCTGGATGAAAAACTGTTTTTT. J is TRBJ1-4 and V is TRBV5-1; D unclear. Germline V gives CDR1 SGHRS, CDR2 YFSETQ. The CDR3 is 14 amino acids. V lost 2 bases and J 6 bases, leaving 11 bases between the germline ends.

The table lists this clone with a few counts. Different DNA sequences within this sample yield the same CDR3. J is TRBJ2-3 and V is TRBV11-2; 8 positions agree with TRBD2. Germline lookup yields CDR1 SGHAT and CDR2 FQNNGV. After removal of 7 bases from V and 4 bases from J, the junction contained 13 bases not matched to a gene. The CDR3 length is 16 residues. The CDR3 bases are TGTGCCAGCATCAGCGGGAGAGGAAGTTGGGCAGATACGCAGTATTTT. Protein product: CASISGRGSWADTQYF.

The chain couples TRBV3-1 (or the pseudogene TRBV3-2) to TRBJ2-7; TRBD1 matches at 9 bases. Looked up from germline, CDR1 is LGHDT and CDR2 is YNNKEL (reference sequence). V lost 3 bases, J lost 4 bases, and 7 bases stayed unmatched. The CDR3 loop spans 15 amino acids. The CDR3 reads CASSHPGTGTYEQYF. CDR3 bases: TGTGCCAGCAGCCACCCCGGGACAGGGACTTACGAGCAGTACTTC.

This chain uses TRBV18 with TRBJ1-4; no reliable D call. CDR1 is KGHSH and CDR2 is LQKENI in the germline V gene. The germline V and J ends were trimmed by 3 bases and 4 bases, with 12 bases remaining between them. This CDR3 has 15 amino acids. The CDR3: CASSPKADYNEKLFF. The CDR3 DNA sequence: TGTGCCAGCTCACCCAAGGCGGACTATAATGAAAAACTGTTTTTT.

The chain combines TRBV11-2 with TRBJ2-5, with D tentatively TRBD2 (5 bases). The germline V and J ends were trimmed by 2 bases and 3 bases, with 16 bases remaining between them. Germline CDR1 reads SGHAT; CDR2 reads FQNNGV. The CDR3 extends over 16 amino acids. The DNA for the CDR3 is TGTGCCAGCAGCTTATTGGGCGGGCTCGCCAAAGAGACCCAGTACTTC. Translating gives CASSLLGGLAKETQYF.

This chain links TRBV9 with TRBJ2-2, with D perhaps matching TRBD1 (5 bases). Trimming pared 3 bases from V and 4 bases from J, leaving 16 bases between. Germline assignment: CDR1 SGDLS and CDR2 YYNGEE. The CDR3 spans 16 residues. DNA of the CDR3: TGTGCCAGCAGCGCGGACAACCGGATTAGCACCGGGGAGCTGTTTTTT. It codes for CASSADNRISTGELFF.